Below, one TCR beta chain is given with its context. Treatment specified: oral pan-JAK inhibitor, 5-10 mg twice daily. The source of the sample is a study of CD8+ T cells in alopecia areata. Investigators isolated RNA and reverse transcribed it into cDNA to act as the sequencing template. The repertoire was sequenced with immunoSEQ multiplex PCR; TCRdb's copy has only in-frame clones and lacks some. Of some 180,000 clones in the sample, around 51% are singletons; the top ten hold around 9.1%. The clonotype was recovered from a human donor with alopecia areata. This specimen was CD8+ T cells sorted from blood, taken around week 52, from a patient treated with tofacitinib.

The CDR3 coding sequence is TGTGCCAGCAGAGTGTCAACAGATACGCAGTATTTT. Protein: CASRVSTDTQYF. This rearrangement joins TRBV9 to TRBJ2-3, with no clear D. Germline values: CDR1 SGDLS, CDR2 YYNGEE. This CDR3 contains 12 residues. Trimming left V 5 bases short and J 3 bases short, with 7 bases between.